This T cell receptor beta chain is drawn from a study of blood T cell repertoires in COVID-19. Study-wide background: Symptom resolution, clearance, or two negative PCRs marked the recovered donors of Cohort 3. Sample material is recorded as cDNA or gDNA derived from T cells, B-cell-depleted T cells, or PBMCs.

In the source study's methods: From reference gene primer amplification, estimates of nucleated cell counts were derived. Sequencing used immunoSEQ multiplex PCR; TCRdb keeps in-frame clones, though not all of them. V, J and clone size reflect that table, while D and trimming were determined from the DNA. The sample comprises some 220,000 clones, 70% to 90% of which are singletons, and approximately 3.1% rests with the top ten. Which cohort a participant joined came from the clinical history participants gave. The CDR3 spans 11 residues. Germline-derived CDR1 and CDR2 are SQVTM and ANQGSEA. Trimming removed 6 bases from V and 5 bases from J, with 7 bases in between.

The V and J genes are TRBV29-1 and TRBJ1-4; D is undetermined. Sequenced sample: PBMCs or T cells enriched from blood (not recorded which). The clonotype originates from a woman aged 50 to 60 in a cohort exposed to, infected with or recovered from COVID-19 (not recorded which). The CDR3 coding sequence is TGCAGCGTGGAGCGGAATGAAAAACTGTTTTTT. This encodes CSVERNEKLFF.